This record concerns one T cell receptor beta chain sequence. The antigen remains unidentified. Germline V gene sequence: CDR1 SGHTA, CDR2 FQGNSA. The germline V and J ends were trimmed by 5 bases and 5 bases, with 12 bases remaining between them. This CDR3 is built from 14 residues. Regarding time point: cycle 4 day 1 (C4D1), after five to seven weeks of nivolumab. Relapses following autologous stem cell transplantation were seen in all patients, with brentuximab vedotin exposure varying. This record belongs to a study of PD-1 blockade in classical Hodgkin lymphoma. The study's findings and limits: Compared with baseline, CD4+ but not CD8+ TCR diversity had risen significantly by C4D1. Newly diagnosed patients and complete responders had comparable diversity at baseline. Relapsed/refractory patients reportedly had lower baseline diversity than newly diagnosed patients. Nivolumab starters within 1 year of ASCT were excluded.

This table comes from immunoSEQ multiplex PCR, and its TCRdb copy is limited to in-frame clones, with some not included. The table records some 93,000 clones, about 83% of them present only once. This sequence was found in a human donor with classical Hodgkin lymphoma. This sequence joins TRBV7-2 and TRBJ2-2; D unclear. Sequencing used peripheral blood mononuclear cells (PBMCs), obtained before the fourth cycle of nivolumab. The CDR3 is CASSLGRRTGELFF. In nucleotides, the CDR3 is TGTGCCAGCAGCCTAGGACGGAGAACCGGGGAGCTGTTTTTT.